This TCR beta chain was obtained from a study of cytomegalovirus exposure and HLA in healthy donors. The wider study: A prior analysis found more than 90 million unique TCR beta sequences from some 200 million T cells. HLA-typed donors were the source of approximately 86 million unique TCRs held in an early data release.

The CDR3 extends over 13 amino acids. Trimming pared 4 bases from V and 7 bases from J, leaving 14 bases between. Per germline, CDR1 SNHLY and CDR2 FYNNEI. The PCR contained 60 Vbeta and 13 Jbeta primers. Only in-frame clones appear in the TCRdb table, and some are missing; sequencing was by immunoSEQ multiplex PCR. The sample carries around 130,000 clones, roughly 79% recorded once. Study results and caveats: Evidence from a later analysis indicated that most CMV-associated TCR beta chains looked HLA-restricted. It was likely that a cluster of highly shared sequence variants was a sequencing artifact.

A word on this clone: Antigen: not known.

The chain combines TRBV2 with TRBJ2-7; a possible D gene is TRBD2 (5 bases). The sequencing input was PBMCs. The TCR was taken from a boy younger than 10 in good health and CMV-seronegative. The CDR3 DNA reads TGTGCCAGCAGTGGGGCCGGGGTGGGTGAGCAGTACGTC. This translates into CASSGAGVGEQYV.